These 5 T cell receptor beta chains share one sample of origin, sequenced in a study of spatial heterogeneity in lung cancer (dated by TCRdb to between 2018 and 2020). The time point label for this specimen denotes: sample taken at primary tumor resection. TCR sequencing used whole RNA extracted from tumor and nontumor lung tissue, or from cryopreserved PBMC samples, without cell sorting. The protocol used for the library was 5' RACE. Sequencer: NextSeq 500. TCRdb's own reprocessing of the public reads used fastp at Q25 and MiXCR and kept productive beta chains. One record per CDR3 amino acid sequence lists the most common genes and DNA. The sample has about 26,000 distinct CDR3 sequences on record, roughly 13% of them singletons. The leading ten clones occupy around 23% of the sample. Sequenced here: PBMCs, sampled at surgery. These receptor sequences come from a female donor with early-stage non-small cell lung cancer.

This clonotype was seen ten or more times. The DNA of the CDR3 is TGTGCCAGCAGTCGACTGGGATTTGGGGCCTACAATGAGCAGTTCTTC. Translated: CASSRLGFGAYNEQFF. The J gene is TRBJ2-1, the V gene TRBV4-2; no definite D call. V was trimmed by 6 bases and J by 2 bases, leaving 17 bases between them. Germline CDR1 is LGHNA and CDR2 is YNFKEQ. The length of the CDR3 is 16 residues.

In this sample, this clonotype turned up a few times. This sequence joins TRBV3-1 and TRBJ2-1; 7 positions agree with TRBD2. Germline trimming cut 4 bases from V and 7 bases from J; bases unmatched to any gene: 16. Germline CDR1 is LGHDT and CDR2 is YNNKEL (reference sequence). The CDR3 contains 17 residues. CDR3 residues: CASSPSRGAGLLNEQFF. The DNA of the CDR3 is TGTGCCAGCAGCCCCTCTCGGGGAGCGGGATTGCTGAATGAGCAGTTCTTC.

In this sample, this clonotype turned up many times. This rearrangement joins TRBV27 to TRBJ1-6; the D is unclear. The V and J ends lost 6 bases and 0 bases respectively, with 9 bases between them. The CDR3 contains 15 residues. Germline V lookup: CDR1 MNHEY, CDR2 SMNVEV (reference sequence). The CDR3 DNA sequence: TGTGCCAGCAGACGGGTTAGCTCCTATAATTCACCCCTCCACTTT. Translated, it gives CASRRVSSYNSPLHF.

Notes on this clonotype: One base away lies a much larger clone, so this may be a sequencing read error. CDR3 sequence (DNA): TGTGCCAGCAGCCACCCCTTGGATAGCTCCTACAATGAGCAGTTCTTC. It codes for CASSHPLDSSYNEQFF. This chain uses TRBV7-9 with TRBJ2-1, with unresolved D. The CDR3 has 16 amino acids. V was clipped by 5 bases and J by 0 bases, with 14 bases between them. CDR1 and CDR2 (germline): SEHNR, FQNEAQ (reference sequence).

This clonotype was seen only a few times. The chain has TRBV7-8 and TRBJ2-1, with a tentative D call TRBD2 (6 bases). This CDR3 is built from 17 residues. Per germline, CDR1 SGHVS and CDR2 FQNEAQ. Trimming left V 5 bases short and J 5 bases short, with 22 bases between. CDR3 residues: CASSQNRGEEVNNEQFF. The DNA for the CDR3 is TGTGCCAGCAGCCAAAACCGTGGGGAGGAGGTGAACAATGAGCAGTTCTTC.